Described below is a single T cell receptor (beta chain) sequence and its context. Its target is unknown. The V end was cut by 3 bases, the J end by 5 bases, with 15 bases between. The CDR3 covers 15 residues. The germline gives CDR1 SEHNR, CDR2 FQNEAQ (reference sequence). The PCR had 60 Vbeta and 13 Jbeta primers. Using immunoSEQ multiplex PCR, the repertoire was profiled, and TCRdb retains in-frame clones only, with some absent. This sample has 150,000 to 200,000 clones; approximately 70% occur once, and the top ten carry 2% to 2.5%. The data stem from a study of cytomegalovirus exposure and HLA in healthy donors. General study findings and limits: The availability of immune exposure information extended only to CMV serostatus.

The rearrangement links TRBV7-9 to TRBJ2-3; the D gene is possibly TRBD1 (7 bases). The receptor's source is a human donor in good health. Sequenced sample: PBMCs. The DNA for the CDR3 is TGTGCCAGCAGCTTGGAGGGTCAGGGGGTAGATACGCAGTATTTT. Its translation: CASSLEGQGVDTQYF.